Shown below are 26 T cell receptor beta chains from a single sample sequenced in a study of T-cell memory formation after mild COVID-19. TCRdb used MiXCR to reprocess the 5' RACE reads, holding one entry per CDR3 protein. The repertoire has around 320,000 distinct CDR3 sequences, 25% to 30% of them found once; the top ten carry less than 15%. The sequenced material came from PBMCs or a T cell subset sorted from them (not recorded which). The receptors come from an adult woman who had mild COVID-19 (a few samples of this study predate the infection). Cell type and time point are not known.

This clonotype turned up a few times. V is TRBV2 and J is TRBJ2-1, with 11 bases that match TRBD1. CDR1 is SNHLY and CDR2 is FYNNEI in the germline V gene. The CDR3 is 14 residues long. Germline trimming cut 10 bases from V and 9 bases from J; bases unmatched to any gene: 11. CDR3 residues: CATKLDRGLGEQFF. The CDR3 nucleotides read TGTGCCACTAAATTGGACAGGGGGCTTGGTGAGCAGTTCTTC.

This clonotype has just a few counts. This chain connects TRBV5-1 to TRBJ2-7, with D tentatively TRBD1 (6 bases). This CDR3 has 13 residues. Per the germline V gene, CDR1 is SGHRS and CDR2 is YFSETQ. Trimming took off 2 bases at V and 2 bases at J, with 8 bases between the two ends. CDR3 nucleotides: TGCGCCAGCAGCTTCCGGGACACCTACGAGCAGTACTTC. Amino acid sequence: CASSFRDTYEQYF. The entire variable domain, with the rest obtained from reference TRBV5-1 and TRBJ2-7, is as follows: KAGVTQTPRYLIKTRGQQVTLSCSPISGHRSVSWYQQTPGQGLQFLFEYFSETQRNKGNFPGRFSGRQFSNSRSEMNVSTLELGDSALYLCASSFRDTYEQYFGPGTRLTVT.

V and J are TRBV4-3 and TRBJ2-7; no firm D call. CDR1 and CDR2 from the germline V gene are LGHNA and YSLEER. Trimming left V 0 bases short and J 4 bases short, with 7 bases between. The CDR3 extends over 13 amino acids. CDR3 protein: CASSQDRRYEQYF. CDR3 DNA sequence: TGCGCCAGCAGCCAAGATCGAAGATACGAGCAGTACTTC.

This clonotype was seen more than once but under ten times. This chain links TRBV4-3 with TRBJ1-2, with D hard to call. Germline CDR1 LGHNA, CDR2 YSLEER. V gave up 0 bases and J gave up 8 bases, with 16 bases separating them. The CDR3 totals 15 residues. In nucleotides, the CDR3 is TGCGCCAGCAGCCAAGATGTTTTGGGGTCCGGGGGCTACACCTTC. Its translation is CASSQDVLGSGGYTF.

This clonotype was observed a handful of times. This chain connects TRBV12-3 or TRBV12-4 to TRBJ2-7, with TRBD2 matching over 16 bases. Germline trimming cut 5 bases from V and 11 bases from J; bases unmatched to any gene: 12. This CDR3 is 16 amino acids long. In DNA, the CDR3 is TGTGCCAGCAGTAACCCCGGGACTAGCGGGGGGGGATTCGAGTACTTC. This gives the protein CASSNPGTSGGGFEYF.

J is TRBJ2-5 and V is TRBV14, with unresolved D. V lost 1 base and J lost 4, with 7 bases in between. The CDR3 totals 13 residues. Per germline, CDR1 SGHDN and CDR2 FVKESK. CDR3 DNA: TGTGCCAGCAGCCAAGTTGCAGCAGAGACCCAGTACTTC. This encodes CASSQVAAETQYF.

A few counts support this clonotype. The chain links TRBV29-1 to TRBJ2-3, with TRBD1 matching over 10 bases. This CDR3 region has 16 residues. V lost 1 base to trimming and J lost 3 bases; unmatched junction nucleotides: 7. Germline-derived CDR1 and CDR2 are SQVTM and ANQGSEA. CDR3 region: CSVEGGPGQGTDTQYF. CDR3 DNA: TGCAGCGTTGAAGGGGGGCCGGGACAGGGGACAGATACGCAGTATTTT.

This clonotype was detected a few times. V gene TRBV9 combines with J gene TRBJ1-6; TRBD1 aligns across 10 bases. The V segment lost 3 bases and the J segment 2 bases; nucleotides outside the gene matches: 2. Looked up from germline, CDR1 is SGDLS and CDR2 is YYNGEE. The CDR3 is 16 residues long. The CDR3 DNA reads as TGTGCCAGCAGCGCAGGACAGGGGGCCTATAATTCACCCCTCCACTTT. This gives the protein CASSAGQGAYNSPLHF.

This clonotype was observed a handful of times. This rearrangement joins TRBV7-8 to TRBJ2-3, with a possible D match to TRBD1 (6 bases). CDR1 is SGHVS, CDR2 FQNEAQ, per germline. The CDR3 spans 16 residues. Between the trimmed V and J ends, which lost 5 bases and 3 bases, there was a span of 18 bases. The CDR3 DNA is TGTGCCAGCAGCCTGATGCAGGGAAGGGGGACAGATACGCAGTATTTT. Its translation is CASSLMQGRGTDTQYF.

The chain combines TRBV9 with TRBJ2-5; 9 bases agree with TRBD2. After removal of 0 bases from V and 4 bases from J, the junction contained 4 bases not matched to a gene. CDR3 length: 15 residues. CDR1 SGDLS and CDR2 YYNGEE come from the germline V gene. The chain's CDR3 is CASSVDSGRGETQYF. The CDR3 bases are TGTGCCAGCAGCGTAGATAGCGGGAGAGGAGAGACCCAGTACTTC. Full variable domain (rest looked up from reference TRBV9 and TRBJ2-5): DSGVTQTPKHLITATGQRVTLRCSPRSGDLSVYWYQQSLDQGLQFLIQYYNGEERAKGNILERFSAQQFPDLHSELNLSSLELGDSALYFCASSVDSGRGETQYFGPGTRLLVL.

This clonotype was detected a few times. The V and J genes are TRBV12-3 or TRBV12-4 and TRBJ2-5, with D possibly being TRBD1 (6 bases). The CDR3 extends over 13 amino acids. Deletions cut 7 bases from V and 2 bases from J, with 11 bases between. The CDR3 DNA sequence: TGTGCCAGCACCGGGACACCTCAAGAGACCCAGTACTTC. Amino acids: CASTGTPQETQYF.

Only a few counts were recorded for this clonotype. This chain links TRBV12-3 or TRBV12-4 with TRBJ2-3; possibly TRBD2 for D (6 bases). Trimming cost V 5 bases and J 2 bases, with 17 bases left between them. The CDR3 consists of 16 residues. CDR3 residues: CASSLGRIGITDTQYF. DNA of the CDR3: TGTGCCAGCAGTCTCGGGAGAATCGGCATCACAGATACGCAGTATTTT.

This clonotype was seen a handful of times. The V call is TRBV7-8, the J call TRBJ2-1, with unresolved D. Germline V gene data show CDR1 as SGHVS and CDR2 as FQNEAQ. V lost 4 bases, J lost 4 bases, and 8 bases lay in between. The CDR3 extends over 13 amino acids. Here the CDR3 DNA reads TGTGCCAGCAGCTACGGGCCTTACAATGAGCAGTTCTTC. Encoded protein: CASSYGPYNEQFF.

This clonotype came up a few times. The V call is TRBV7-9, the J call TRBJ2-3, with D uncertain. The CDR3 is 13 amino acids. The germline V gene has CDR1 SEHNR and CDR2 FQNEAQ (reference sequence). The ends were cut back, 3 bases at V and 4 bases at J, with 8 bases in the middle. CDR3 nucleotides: TGTGCCAGCAGCTTTGAGGTCCCAGATACGCAGTATTTT. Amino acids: CASSFEVPDTQYF.

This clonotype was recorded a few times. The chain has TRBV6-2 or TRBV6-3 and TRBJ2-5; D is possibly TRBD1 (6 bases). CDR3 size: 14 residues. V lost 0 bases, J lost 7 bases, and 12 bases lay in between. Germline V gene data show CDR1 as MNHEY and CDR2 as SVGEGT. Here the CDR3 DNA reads TGTGCCAGCAGTTACTCCGCAGGGGAGCCGACCCAGTACTTC. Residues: CASSYSAGEPTQYF.

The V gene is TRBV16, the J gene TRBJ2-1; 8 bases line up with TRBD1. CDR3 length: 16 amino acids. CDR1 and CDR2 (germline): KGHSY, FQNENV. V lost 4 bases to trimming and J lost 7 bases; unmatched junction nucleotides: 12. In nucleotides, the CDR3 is TGTGCCAGCAGCCCTCGACAGGGGACTTTACGGAATGAGCAGTTCTTC. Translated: CASSPRQGTLRNEQFF.

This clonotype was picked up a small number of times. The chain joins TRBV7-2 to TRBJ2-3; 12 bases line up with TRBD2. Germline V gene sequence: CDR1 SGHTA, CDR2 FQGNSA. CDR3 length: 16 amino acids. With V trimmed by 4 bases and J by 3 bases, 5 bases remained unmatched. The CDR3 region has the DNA TGTGCCAGCAGCTCCTCCCTAGCGGGGGGGACAGATACGCAGTATTTT. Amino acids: CASSSSLAGGTDTQYF.

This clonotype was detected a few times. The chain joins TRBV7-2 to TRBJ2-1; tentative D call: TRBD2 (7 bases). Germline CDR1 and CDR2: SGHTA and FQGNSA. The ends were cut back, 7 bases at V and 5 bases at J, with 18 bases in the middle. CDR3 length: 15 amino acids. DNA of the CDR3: TGTGCCAGCAACACTCGTAGGGGGGGCCACAATGAGCAGTTCTTC. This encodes CASNTRRGGHNEQFF.

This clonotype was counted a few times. CDR3 nucleotides: TGTGCCACCAGCCGGGCCAGGGCCTACGAGCAGTACTTC. Its translation is CATSRARAYEQYF. The V call is TRBV15, the J call TRBJ2-7; D may be TRBD1 (5 bases). Between the trimmed V and J ends, which lost 5 bases and 2 bases, there was a span of 10 bases. The CDR3 length is 13 residues. The germline CDR1 and CDR2 sequences are LNHNV and YYDKDF (reference sequence).

The DNA for the CDR3 is TGTGCCAGCAGTGAGGCCCTTAGCAATCAGCCCCAGCATTTT. It specifies CASSEALSNQPQHF. The rearrangement links TRBV12-3 or TRBV12-4 to TRBJ1-5; D unresolved. The CDR3 has 14 residues. V lost 5 bases, J lost 0 bases, and 8 bases lay in between.

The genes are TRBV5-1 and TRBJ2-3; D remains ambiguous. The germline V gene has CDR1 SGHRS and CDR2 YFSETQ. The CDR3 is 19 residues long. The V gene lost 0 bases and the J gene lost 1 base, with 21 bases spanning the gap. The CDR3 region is CASSLDVRTIPRRTDTQYF. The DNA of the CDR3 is TGCGCCAGCAGCTTGGATGTCAGGACGATACCCAGACGCACAGATACGCAGTATTTT.

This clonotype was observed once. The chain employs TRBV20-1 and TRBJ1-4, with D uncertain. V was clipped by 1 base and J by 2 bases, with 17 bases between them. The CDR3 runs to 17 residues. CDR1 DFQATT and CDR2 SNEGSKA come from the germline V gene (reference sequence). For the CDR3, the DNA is TGCAGTGCTAGAGGCTTCAAGGAGTGGGTGACTAATGAAAAACTGTTTTTT. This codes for CSARGFKEWVTNEKLFF.

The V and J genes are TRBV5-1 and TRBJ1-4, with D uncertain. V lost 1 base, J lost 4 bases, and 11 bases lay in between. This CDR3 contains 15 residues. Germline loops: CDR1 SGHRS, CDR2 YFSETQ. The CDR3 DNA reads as TGCGCCAGCAGCTTGAGTACCGGGGTTAATGAAAAACTGTTTTTT. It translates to CASSLSTGVNEKLFF.

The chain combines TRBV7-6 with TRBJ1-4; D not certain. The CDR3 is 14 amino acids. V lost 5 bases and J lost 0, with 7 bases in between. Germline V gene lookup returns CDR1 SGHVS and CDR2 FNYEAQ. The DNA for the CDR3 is TGTGCCAGCAGCCCTTCTGCAACTAATGAAAAACTGTTTTTT. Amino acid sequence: CASSPSATNEKLFF.

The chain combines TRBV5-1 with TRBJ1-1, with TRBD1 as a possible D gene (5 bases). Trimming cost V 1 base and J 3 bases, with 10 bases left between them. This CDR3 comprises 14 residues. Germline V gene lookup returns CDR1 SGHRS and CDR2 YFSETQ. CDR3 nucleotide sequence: TGCGCCAGCAGCTTGTGGATAGGGGACACTGAAGCTTTCTTT. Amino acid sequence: CASSLWIGDTEAFF.

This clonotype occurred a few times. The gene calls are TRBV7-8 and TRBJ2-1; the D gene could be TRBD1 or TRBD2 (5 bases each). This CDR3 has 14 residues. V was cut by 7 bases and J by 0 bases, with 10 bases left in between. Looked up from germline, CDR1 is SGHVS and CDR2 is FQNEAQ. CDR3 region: CASTTGGSYNEQFF. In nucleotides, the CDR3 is TGTGCCAGCACCACTGGGGGCTCCTACAATGAGCAGTTCTTC.